This T cell receptor beta chain is drawn from a study of stem cell transplantation in POMP-related autoinflammatory disease. In the study overall: Defective thymoproteasomes were hypothesized to impair CD8+ T-cell positive selection. Before transplant, CD4+ T cells skewed naive and CD8+ proportions were low.

This table comes from immunoSEQ multiplex PCR, and its TCRdb copy is limited to in-frame clones, with some not included. The table shows tens of thousands of clones, with approximately 91% occurring only once. This clone was observed a single time. The germline gives CDR1 SGHRS, CDR2 YFSETQ. This CDR3 contains 16 residues. V gave up 2 bases and J gave up 0 bases, with 12 bases separating them. PRAID featured immunodeficiency plus autoinflammation. This specimen was CD4+ T cells from PBMCs, taken after stem cell transplantation. The clonotype was recovered from a human patient with POMP-related autoinflammation and immune dysregulation (PRAID). Some T cells may have originated in the graft donor. This chain links TRBV5-1 with TRBJ1-3; a possible D gene is TRBD1 (5 bases). The chain's CDR3 is CASSFSGPSSGNTIYF. As DNA, the CDR3 is TGCGCCAGCAGCTTCTCGGGACCGAGCTCTGGAAACACCATATATTTT. Using reference TRBV5-1 and TRBJ1-3 for the parts outside the CDR3, the full variable domain is KAGVTQTPRYLIKTRGQQVTLSCSPISGHRSVSWYQQTPGQGLQFLFEYFSETQRNKGNFPGRFSGRQFSNSRSEMNVSTLELGDSALYLCASSFSGPSSGNTIYFGEGSWLTVV.